The clone carrying this T cell receptor (beta chain) was counted a few times. J was trimmed by 3 bases and V by 4 bases; bases with no gene match: 5. CDR1 and CDR2 (germline): SNHLY, FYNNEI. The CDR3 is made up of 16 amino acids. The sample comes from a study of PD-1 blockade in classical Hodgkin lymphoma. Data came from immunoSEQ multiplex PCR; TCRdb stores just in-frame clones and leaves some out. This sample has 20,000 to 25,000 clones, with 70% to 80% found just once. Sample time point: cycle 4 day 1 (C4D1), after 6 weeks of nivolumab. Each patient relapsed following autologous stem cell transplantation, and prior brentuximab vedotin exposure differed.

The source was peripheral blood mononuclear cells (PBMCs), collected before the fourth cycle of nivolumab. This sequence originates from a human donor with classical Hodgkin lymphoma. The chain is built from TRBV2 and TRBJ2-3; 12 bases match TRBD2. CDR3 protein: CASSGLAGGPTDTQYF. In DNA, the CDR3 is TGTGCCAGCAGTGGGCTAGCGGGGGGGCCTACAGATACGCAGTATTTT.